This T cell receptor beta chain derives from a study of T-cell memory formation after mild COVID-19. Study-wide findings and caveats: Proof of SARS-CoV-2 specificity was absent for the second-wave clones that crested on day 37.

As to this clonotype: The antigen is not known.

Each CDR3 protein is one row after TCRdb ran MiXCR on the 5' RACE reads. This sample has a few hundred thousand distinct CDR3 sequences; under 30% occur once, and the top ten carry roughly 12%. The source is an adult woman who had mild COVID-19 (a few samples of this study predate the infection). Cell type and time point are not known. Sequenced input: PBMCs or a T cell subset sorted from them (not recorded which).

The CDR3 nucleotides read TGTGCCAGCAGTGAAGCCCAGAGGACAGGTACCTACAATGAGCAGTTCTTC. It encodes CASSEAQRTGTYNEQFF. The J gene is TRBJ2-1, the V gene TRBV2; 7 bases agree with TRBD1. V lost 0 bases to trimming and J lost 2 bases; unmatched junction nucleotides: 7. The CDR3 has 17 residues. Germline CDR1 is SNHLY and CDR2 is FYNNEI.